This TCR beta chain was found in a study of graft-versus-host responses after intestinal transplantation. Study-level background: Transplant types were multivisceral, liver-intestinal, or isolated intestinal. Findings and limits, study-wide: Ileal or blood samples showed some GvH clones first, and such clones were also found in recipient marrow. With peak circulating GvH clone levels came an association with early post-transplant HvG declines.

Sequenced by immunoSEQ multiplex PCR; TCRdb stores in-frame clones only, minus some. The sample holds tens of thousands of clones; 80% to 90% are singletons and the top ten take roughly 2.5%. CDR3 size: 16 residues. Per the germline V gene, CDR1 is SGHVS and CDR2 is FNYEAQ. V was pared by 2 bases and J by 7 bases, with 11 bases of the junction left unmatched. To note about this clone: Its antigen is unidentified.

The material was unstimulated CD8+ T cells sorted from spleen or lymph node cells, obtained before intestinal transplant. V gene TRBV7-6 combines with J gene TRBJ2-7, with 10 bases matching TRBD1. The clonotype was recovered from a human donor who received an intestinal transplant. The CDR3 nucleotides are TGTGCCAGCAGCTTACTCTCCGGGACAGGGGTAGGGGAGCAGTACTTC. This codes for CASSLLSGTGVGEQYF.